This T cell receptor (beta chain) came from a study of OX40 agonist ivuxolimab in advanced cancers. Points from the study as a whole: Expanded clones tended on average to be more numerous among CD8+ T cells than CD4+.

Sequencing was performed with immunoSEQ multiplex PCR; in TCRdb, only in-frame clones are kept and a portion is missing. Here the sample spans some 80,000 clones, more than 80% being singletons. Of note for this clone: Its specificity is not known.

Prior autoimmune disease or systemic immunosuppression barred patients. This CDR3 region has 14 residues. The ends were cut back, 0 bases at V and 5 bases at J, with 11 bases in the middle. The germline gives CDR1 SGHDT, CDR2 YYEEEE. V usage is TRBV5-6 and J usage is TRBJ2-5; D is ambiguous. The origin of this receptor is an adult with an advanced solid tumor such as melanoma, head and neck, liver or kidney cancer. The sequences come from CD4+ or CD8+ T cells sorted from blood, collected in a trial of the OX40 agonist ivuxolimab. CDR3 in amino acids: CASSLGSSWETQYF. The DNA for the CDR3 is TGTGCCAGCAGCTTGGGTTCTAGTTGGGAGACCCAGTACTTC.